A single sample is the source of the 31 T cell receptor beta chains below, sequenced in a study of monozygotic twins with inflammatory bowel disease. TCRdb re-called the 5' RACE reads; one entry per CDR3 protein, DNA not given. The clone table shows about 160,000 distinct CDR3 sequences, with the ten largest holding around 2.4%. Source material: blood. The receptors come from a human donor with ulcerative colitis or Crohn's disease, or a healthy co-twin of an affected twin (not recorded which).

The rearrangement uses TRBV28 and TRBJ1-1; without DNA, the TCRdb call of TRBD1 cannot be checked. The CDR3 is made up of 13 amino acids. CDR1 is MDHEN and CDR2 is SYDVKM in the germline V gene. This CDR3 is CASSSDRPAEAFF. The variable domain in full, with the rest retrieved from reference TRBV28 and TRBJ1-1, is DVKVTQSSRYLVKRTGEKVFLECVQDMDHENMFWYRQDPGLGLRLIYFSYDVKMKEKGDIPEGYSVSREKKERFSLILESASTNQTSMYLCASSSDRPAEAFFGQGTRLTVV.

The chain uses TRBV6-2 or TRBV6-3 and TRBJ2-7; TCRdb picks TRBD1, but there is no DNA to check that call. CDR1 and CDR2 from the germline V gene are MNHEY and SVGEGT. The CDR3 loop spans 12 amino acids. The CDR3 is CASSLTAYEQYF.

The chain uses TRBV19 and TRBJ1-5. The germline V gene has CDR1 LNHDA and CDR2 SQIVND (reference sequence). This CDR3 region has 13 residues. The CDR3 region is CASSDGEDQPQHF.

V is TRBV5-1 and J is TRBJ2-1. This CDR3 spans 17 amino acids. Germline assignment: CDR1 SGHRS and CDR2 YFSETQ. The CDR3 loop is CASSLAKLAGVYNEQFF.

CDR3 region: CAIRGLAGEIYNEQFF. V gene TRBV10-3 combines with J gene TRBJ2-1; TCRdb calls TRBD2, which cannot be checked without DNA. CDR3 length: 16 amino acids. The germline gives CDR1 ENHRY, CDR2 SYGVKD.

The chain links TRBV4-1 to TRBJ1-4; TCRdb picks TRBD1, but there is no DNA to check that call. This CDR3 has 12 residues. Germline CDR1 is MGHRA and CDR2 is YSYEKL. The CDR3 here is CASRPGSEKLFF.

The CDR3 loop reads CASSTTRVGETQYF. V and J are TRBV28 and TRBJ2-5; TCRdb outputs TRBD2, but without DNA this stays unchecked. The CDR3 is 14 amino acids. Germline V lookup: CDR1 MDHEN, CDR2 SYDVKM.

This rearrangement joins TRBV7-2 to TRBJ2-7; no DNA is available, so the TRBD1 call from TCRdb remains unchecked. CDR1 SGHTA and CDR2 FQGNSA come from the germline V gene. The CDR3 loop spans 15 amino acids. CDR3 sequence reads: CASSLEAGGHYEQYF.

The chain's CDR3 is CSVERREGPLYKQFF. The chain uses TRBV29-1 and TRBJ2-1; TCRdb selects TRBD2, and the lack of DNA leaves this call unchecked. CDR3 size: 15 residues. Germline V gives CDR1 SQVTM, CDR2 ANQGSEA.

CDR3 residues: CASRPTGSSYNGQFF. The V gene is TRBV6-1, the J gene TRBJ2-1. The CDR3 loop spans 15 amino acids. Germline V gene data show CDR1 as MNHNS and CDR2 as SASEGT.

V usage is TRBV7-6 and J usage is TRBJ2-1; with no DNA, the TCRdb D assignment of TRBD2 cannot be verified. Germline V gives CDR1 SGHVS, CDR2 FNYEAQ. The CDR3 is 12 amino acids. This CDR3 reads CASSVPGLEQFF.

J is TRBJ1-2 and V is TRBV27. The CDR3 loop spans 18 amino acids. Germline lookup yields CDR1 MNHEY and CDR2 SMNVEV (reference sequence). The CDR3 reads CASSTRPENLSPLYGYTF.

This chain uses TRBV7-3 with TRBJ2-1; no DNA is available, so the TRBD2 call from TCRdb remains unchecked. This CDR3 has 15 residues. Germline V gives CDR1 SGHTA, CDR2 FQGTGA. CDR3 protein: CASSLNPGGTMVQFF.

The V call is TRBV5-1, the J call TRBJ2-1. Germline V gene lookup returns CDR1 SGHRS and CDR2 YFSETQ. The CDR3 loop spans 15 amino acids. The CDR3 loop is CASSPDSSSYNEQFF.

The chain employs TRBV24-1 and TRBJ1-4. This CDR3 spans 15 amino acids. Germline loops: CDR1 KGHDR, CDR2 SFDVKD. The CDR3 sequence is CATSDVGGSNEKLFF.

The chain carries TRBV9 and TRBJ2-2; TCRdb returns TRBD1, unconfirmable since there is no DNA. CDR1 is SGDLS and CDR2 is YYNGEE in the germline V gene. The CDR3 runs to 15 residues. CDR3 region: CASSTSWRGPGELFF.

CDR3 in amino acids: CSARYSSYNEQFF. J is TRBJ2-1 and V is TRBV20-1. Looked up from germline, CDR1 is DFQATT and CDR2 is SNEGSKA (reference sequence). The CDR3 is 13 residues long.

This sequence joins TRBV7-2 and TRBJ2-3; as DNA is missing, the TRBD2 call by TCRdb cannot be tested. This CDR3 contains 15 residues. Germline assignment: CDR1 SGHTA and CDR2 FQGNSA. CDR3 residues: CASSLRGRAKDTQYF.

J is TRBJ2-3 and V is TRBV7-2. The CDR3 loop spans 13 amino acids. Germline assignment: CDR1 SGHTA and CDR2 FQGNSA. This CDR3 is CASSSDSTDTQYF.

CDR3 sequence reads: CSARRLVSYEQYF. The V gene is TRBV20-1, the J gene TRBJ2-7. From germline, CDR1 is DFQATT and CDR2 SNEGSKA (reference sequence). This CDR3 has 13 residues.

The rearrangement uses TRBV18 and TRBJ2-1; TCRdb returns TRBD1, unconfirmable since there is no DNA. CDR1 and CDR2 from the germline V gene are KGHSH and LQKENI. The CDR3 has 16 residues. The CDR3 protein is CASSPSGSVRNNEQFF. The full variable domain, with the rest looked up from reference TRBV18 and TRBJ2-1, is NAGVMQNPRHLVRRRGQEARLRCSPMKGHSHVYWYRQLPEEGLKFMVYLQKENIIDESGMPKERFSAEFPKEGPSILRIQQVVRGDSAAYFCASSPSGSVRNNEQFFGPGTRLTVL.

The rearrangement links TRBV2 to TRBJ2-7; the D call from TCRdb, TRBD1, cannot be confirmed without DNA. Germline CDR1 and CDR2: SNHLY and FYNNEI. The CDR3 loop spans 13 amino acids. CDR3 amino acids: CASSRDRTYEQYF.

V usage is TRBV12-3 or TRBV12-4 and J usage is TRBJ1-5; TCRdb's D call of TRBD1 is untestable without DNA. The CDR3 runs 16 residues. CDR3: CASSPEGGFSNQPQHF.

The chain links TRBV7-2 to TRBJ2-7; TCRdb designates TRBD1, a call that cannot be tested without DNA. The CDR3 sequence is 15 residues long. CDR1 and CDR2 from the germline V gene are SGHTA and FQGNSA. The CDR3 protein is CASRVAGGTPYEQYF.

The J gene is TRBJ2-7, the V gene TRBV20-1; TCRdb's D call of TRBD2 is untestable without DNA. The CDR3 contains 13 residues. The V gene's germline CDR1 is DFQATT and CDR2 SNEGSKA (reference sequence). The CDR3 region is CSARVALAGEQYF.

V usage is TRBV6-1 and J usage is TRBJ1-5; TCRdb outputs TRBD1, but without DNA this stays unchecked. Germline CDR1 and CDR2: MNHNS and SASEGT. This CDR3 is 16 amino acids long. The chain's CDR3 is CASSEALVRGRQPQHF.

The rearrangement uses TRBV24-1 and TRBJ1-1; absent DNA, TCRdb's TRBD1 call cannot be checked. Germline CDR1 reads KGHDR; CDR2 reads SFDVKD. CDR3 length: 15 residues. The CDR3: CATRDGGLGGAEAFF.

The CDR3: CASTLTGGKGSPLHF. J is TRBJ1-6 and V is TRBV5-1; TCRdb's assignment of TRBD1 cannot be checked, as there is no DNA. The CDR3 loop spans 15 amino acids. Germline V gene sequence: CDR1 SGHRS, CDR2 YFSETQ.

This rearrangement joins TRBV5-1 to TRBJ2-7; as DNA is missing, the TRBD1 call by TCRdb cannot be tested. The germline gives CDR1 SGHRS, CDR2 YFSETQ. The CDR3 is made up of 16 amino acids. The CDR3 reads CASSYTILQGAYEQYF.

V usage is TRBV3-1 and J usage is TRBJ2-1; TCRdb's D gene call, TRBD1, goes unchecked for lack of DNA. CDR1 and CDR2 (germline): LGHDT, YNNKEL (reference sequence). The CDR3 consists of 15 residues. The CDR3 sequence: CASSQVAGVPNEQFF.

V and J are TRBV2 and TRBJ2-5; TCRdb proposes TRBD1, but this gene call is untestable without DNA. The CDR3 spans 14 residues. CDR1 is SNHLY and CDR2 is FYNNEI in the germline V gene. The CDR3: CASSRDGGGETQYF.